This T cell receptor (beta chain) was recovered during a study of T cell responses to AZD1222 COVID-19 vaccine. The protocol was immunoSEQ multiplex PCR, while the TCRdb copy is restricted to in-frame clones and leaves out a portion. This sample has tens of thousands of clones, with around 92% found just once. The CDR3 extends over 12 amino acids. In germline, CDR1 is MDHEN, CDR2 SYDVKM. The ends lost 8 bases at V and 3 bases at J; junction bases unmatched: 3. In this sample, this clone turned up a few times. The sequence was obtained from an adult in good health. The J gene is TRBJ2-7, the V gene TRBV28; TRBD1 aligns across 8 bases. The sequenced sample was peripheral blood, obtained on day 0 of AZD1222 vaccination. The CDR3 nucleotides read TGTGCCAGCCGACAGGGGATCTACGAGCAGTACTTC. As protein: CASRQGIYEQYF.